The source of this T cell receptor (beta chain) is a study of vaccination effects on CD4 cells after COVID-19. A note on this clone: Its target is not known.

Some clones are missing from TCRdb's copy, which holds only in-frame ones; the method was immunoSEQ multiplex PCR. Of fewer than 70,000 clones in the sample, under 90% were seen once. Viral peptide pool expansion of antigen-specific CD4+ T cells preceded sequencing in the ViraFEST assay. After more than 8 days in culture, the CD4+ T cells were isolated. Each vaccine recipient was nucleocapsid antibody negative and had no prior SARS-CoV-2 infection. This clonotype was obtained from a human donor who received a COVID-19 vaccine. The sequencing used CD4+ T cells from PBMCs cultured with SARS-CoV-2 spike peptides, collected before COVID-19 vaccination.

The CDR3 nucleotides read TGTGCCAGCAGTTCCAGGGTCGGTAACACTGAAGCTTTCTTT. Translation: CASSSRVGNTEAFF. The chain links TRBV27 to TRBJ1-1; D perhaps matches TRBD1 (5 bases). V lost 4 bases, J lost 2 bases, and 11 bases lay in between. The germline V gene has CDR1 MNHEY and CDR2 SMNVEV (reference sequence). The CDR3 runs to 14 residues.